These 30 T cell receptor beta chains came from one sample sequenced in a study of blood T cells in healthy people across ages. It was with a sample-barcoded 5' primer and a J-beta primer mix that a second PCR of roughly 7 to 12 cycles was run. One entry per CDR3 protein results from TCRdb running MiXCR on the 5' RACE reads. The sample lists about 1.8 million distinct CDR3 sequences; about 50% were seen once. What was sequenced was blood. The receptors here all came from a woman between 40 and 50 years old in good health.

The rearrangement links TRBV7-2 to TRBJ1-2; 12 nucleotides match TRBD1. The J segment lost 4 bases and the V segment lost 2 bases, leaving 14 bases of the junction unmatched. Germline V gene lookup returns CDR1 SGHTA and CDR2 FQGNSA. CDR3 size: 19 residues. This CDR3 is CASSLSLGTGGLGSYGYTF. In nucleotides, the CDR3 is TGTGCCAGCAGCTTATCCCTAGGGACAGGGGGCTTGGGTAGCTATGGCTACACCTTC.

The chain combines TRBV10-2 with TRBJ2-7; 12 bases are a match to TRBD2. The CDR3 is 14 residues long. Germline CDR1 is WSHSY and CDR2 is SAAADI. The ends lost 5 bases at V and 6 bases at J; junction bases unmatched: 5. The CDR3 loop reads CASSNLAGGPEQYF. DNA of the CDR3: TGCGCCAGCAGTAATCTAGCGGGGGGGCCCGAGCAGTACTTC.

The chain joins TRBV20-1 to TRBJ2-3; no definite D call. The CDR3 spans 14 residues. Trimming pared 0 bases from V and 5 bases from J, leaving 12 bases between. Germline V gene sequence: CDR1 DFQATT, CDR2 SNEGSKA (reference sequence). The DNA for the CDR3 is TGCAGTGCTAGAGATTCCCTTCAGGTAGATACGCAGTATTTT. Residues: CSARDSLQVDTQYF.

The chain recombines TRBV2 with TRBJ1-1; D gene unclear. With 6 bases removed from V and 2 bases from J, the gap between germline ends came to 16 bases. This CDR3 has 15 amino acids. Looked up from germline, CDR1 is SNHLY and CDR2 is FYNNEI. CDR3 DNA: TGTGCCAGCAGACCCCGGGCAGGAGTCAACACTGAAGCTTTCTTT. Amino acid sequence: CASRPRAGVNTEAFF. Based on the CDR3 plus reference TRBV2 and TRBJ1-1, the full variable domain is EPEVTQTPSHQVTQMGQEVILRCVPISNHLYFYWYRQILGQKVEFLVSFYNNEISEKSEIFDDQFSVERPDGSNFTLKIRSTKLEDSAMYFCASRPRAGVNTEAFFGQGTRLTVV.

The chain employs TRBV12-3 or TRBV12-4 and TRBJ2-1, with no clear D. TRBJ2-7 explains the end of the DNA better; the J call may be wrong. CDR3 length: 13 amino acids. The chain's CDR3 is CASSNINSYEQYF. The CDR3 coding sequence is TGTGCCAGCAGCAACATCAACTCCTACGAGCAGTACTTC.

CDR3 in amino acids: CASSKYRVETQYF. The CDR3, as DNA: TGTGCCAGCAGCAAATACAGGGTGGAGACCCAGTACTTC. This chain connects TRBV14 to TRBJ2-5; tentatively, D is TRBD1 (6 bases). The CDR3 is 13 residues long. Germline CDR1 SGHDN, CDR2 FVKESK. Trimming removed 5 bases at V and 5 bases at J, with 12 bases between. The entire variable domain, with the rest obtained from reference TRBV14 and TRBJ2-5, is as follows: EAGVTQFPSHSVIEKGQTVTLRCDPISGHDNLYWYRRVMGKEIKFLLHFVKESKQDESGMPNNRFLAERTGGTYSTLKVQPAELEDSGVYFCASSKYRVETQYFGPGTRLLVL.

This rearrangement joins TRBV7-9 to TRBJ2-5; possibly TRBD1 for D (6 bases). With 11 bases removed from V and 1 base from J, the gap between germline ends came to 14 bases. Germline loops: CDR1 SEHNR, CDR2 FQNEAQ (reference sequence). This CDR3 is 13 amino acids long. CDR3 in DNA: TGTGCCGGAAAAGGACAGATCCAAGAGACCCAGTACTTC. Translated, it gives CAGKGQIQETQYF.

The chain has TRBV28 and TRBJ2-1; tentatively, D is TRBD1 (5 bases). In germline, CDR1 is MDHEN, CDR2 SYDVKM. This CDR3 region has 16 residues. The V gene lost 7 bases and the J gene lost 1 base, with 17 bases spanning the gap. The CDR3 coding sequence is TGTGCCAGCAACCAAGTCAGGGCAACGTCCTACAATGAGCAGTTCTTC. Its translation: CASNQVRATSYNEQFF.

In this sample, this clonotype turned up a few times. The chain is built from TRBV28 and TRBJ2-4; 8 bases line up with TRBD1. From germline, CDR1 is MDHEN and CDR2 SYDVKM. Germline trimming cut 6 bases from V and 8 bases from J; bases unmatched to any gene: 9. The CDR3 length is 14 residues. The CDR3 DNA is TGTGCCAGCAGGGATGACAGGGGTTTAGACATTCAGTACTTC. Its translation: CASRDDRGLDIQYF.

The rearrangement uses TRBV10-1 and TRBJ2-1; 9 bases map to TRBD2. The length of the CDR3 is 16 residues. The J segment lost 7 bases and the V segment lost 3 bases, leaving 10 bases of the junction unmatched. Germline CDR1 is WNHNN and CDR2 is SYGVQD (reference sequence). CDR3 in amino acids: CASSDLSGGPWNEQFF. For the CDR3, the DNA is TGCGCCAGCAGTGATTTGAGCGGGGGGCCCTGGAATGAGCAGTTCTTC.

This clonotype was picked up a small number of times. This chain connects TRBV2 to TRBJ2-5, with 8 positions matching TRBD1. From germline, CDR1 is SNHLY and CDR2 FYNNEI. The CDR3 runs to 14 residues. The V gene end was trimmed by 6 bases and the J gene end by 2 bases; junction bases not matched to a gene: 5. The CDR3: CASRPDREQETQYF. CDR3 DNA sequence: TGTGCCAGCAGACCGGACAGGGAACAAGAGACCCAGTACTTC.

This clonotype has more than one count but fewer than ten. V usage is TRBV24-1 and J usage is TRBJ2-3, with a weak D call TRBD1 (6 bases). Germline CDR1 is KGHDR and CDR2 is SFDVKD. V lost 4 bases to trimming and J lost 8 bases, with 21 bases between them. The CDR3 totals 16 residues. The CDR3 bases are TGTGCCACCAGTGACTCAGCAGGGGATTACGAGATTACGCAGTATTTT. Its translation is CATSDSAGDYEITQYF.

This clonotype was detected only a few times. The chain is built from TRBV7-9 and TRBJ2-3, with 11 bases fitting TRBD2. With 8 bases clipped from V and 3 bases from J, the junction kept 7 bases outside the gene matches. Germline CDR1 SEHNR, CDR2 FQNEAQ (reference sequence). The CDR3 covers 15 residues. CDR3 loop: CASGLAGGGTDTQYF. CDR3 DNA sequence: TGTGCCAGCGGGCTAGCGGGGGGCGGAACAGATACGCAGTATTTT.

This rearrangement joins TRBV12-5 to TRBJ1-5, with 8 nucleotides matching TRBD1. The CDR3 is made up of 15 amino acids. V shed 4 bases, J shed 2 bases, and the junction held 4 bases outside the gene matches. Per the germline V gene, CDR1 is LGHNT and CDR2 is FRNRAP. The CDR3 region is CASGSPGQGNQPQHF. CDR3 nucleotide sequence: TGTGCTAGTGGTTCCCCGGGACAGGGCAATCAGCCCCAGCATTTT.

The chain has TRBV7-3 and TRBJ2-7; D unclear. The J call may be incorrect, as the DNA end agrees better with TRBJ2-4. The germline gives CDR1 SGHTA, CDR2 FQGTGA. This CDR3 is 16 amino acids long. DNA of the CDR3: TGTGCCAGCAGCTTGACCCCCCTCACCCAAGGAGACATTCAGTACTTC. This gives the protein CASSLTPLTQGDIQYF.

This chain connects TRBV20-1 to TRBJ2-1; possibly TRBD2 for D (6 bases). V lost 0 bases, J lost 3 bases, and 15 bases lay in between. CDR1 is DFQATT, CDR2 SNEGSKA, per germline (reference sequence). The CDR3 is made up of 16 amino acids. CDR3 loop: CSARDPTGVYYNEQFF. CDR3 DNA sequence: TGCAGTGCTAGAGATCCTACGGGGGTCTACTACAATGAGCAGTTCTTC.

The V gene is TRBV5-1, the J gene TRBJ2-6, with 8 bases identical to TRBD1. Germline CDR1 is SGHRS and CDR2 is YFSETQ. After removal of 2 bases from V and 2 bases from J, the junction contained 6 bases not matched to a gene. The CDR3 is made up of 17 amino acids. The CDR3 nucleotides are TGCGCCAGCAGCTTAGACGGACAGGGTACTGGGGCCAACGTCCTGACTTTC. Protein product: CASSLDGQGTGANVLTF.

The chain is built from TRBV11-2 and TRBJ2-4; no firm D call. This CDR3 contains 14 residues. The V end lost 5 bases, the J end lost 3 bases, and 11 bases lay between the germline ends. Per the germline V gene, CDR1 is SGHAT and CDR2 is FQNNGV. The chain's CDR3 is CASSPVWIKNIQYF. The DNA of the CDR3 is TGTGCCAGCAGCCCCGTTTGGATCAAAAACATTCAGTACTTC.

The rearrangement joins TRBV7-2 to TRBJ2-3; TRBD2 matches at 9 bases. From germline, CDR1 is SGHTA and CDR2 FQGNSA. V lost 7 bases to trimming and J lost 2 bases; unmatched junction nucleotides: 7. This CDR3 is built from 15 residues. CDR3 coding DNA: TGTGCCAGCACCCTCGCGGGGGGGACCACAGATACGCAGTATTTT. The encoded protein is CASTLAGGTTDTQYF.

The chain has TRBV7-3 and TRBJ2-5; D not resolved. V shed 5 bases and J shed 1 base, with 14 bases lying between them. The CDR3 loop spans 15 amino acids. Germline V lookup: CDR1 SGHTA, CDR2 FQGTGA. The CDR3 region has the DNA TGTGCCAGCAGCCTCCATGGCTCCCCCCAAGAGACCCAGTACTTC. Translation gives CASSLHGSPQETQYF.

This clonotype was observed a few times. This chain links TRBV28 with TRBJ1-2; D is undetermined. With 11 bases removed from V and 6 bases from J, the gap between germline ends came to 19 bases. The CDR3 totals 13 residues. The germline CDR1 and CDR2 sequences are MDHEN and SYDVKM. Written as DNA, the CDR3 is TGTGCCTGCGGGCAGCTCCCTTCTCATGGCTACACCTTC. It translates to CACGQLPSHGYTF.

The rearrangement links TRBV11-2 to TRBJ2-4; D is ambiguous. Trimming took 4 bases from V and 6 from J, leaving 7 bases between them. The germline V gene encodes CDR1 SGHAT and CDR2 FQNNGV. This CDR3 comprises 12 residues. This CDR3 reads CASSSLGNIQYF. In nucleotides, the CDR3 is TGTGCCAGCAGCTCCTTGGGAAACATTCAGTACTTC. Combining the CDR3 with reference TRBV11-2 and TRBJ2-4 gives the whole variable domain EAGVAQSPRYKIIEKRQSVAFWCNPISGHATLYWYQQILGQGPKLLIQFQNNGVVDDSQLPKDRFSAERLKGVDSTLKIQPAKLEDSAVYLCASSSLGNIQYFGAGTRLSVL.

The J gene is TRBJ2-3, the V gene TRBV7-9; 12 positions match TRBD2. Germline loops: CDR1 SEHNR, CDR2 FQNEAQ (reference sequence). V lost 9 bases, J lost 5 bases, and 21 bases stayed unmatched. The CDR3 consists of 19 residues. CDR3 amino acids: CASKTSPGLAGLKGDTQYF. CDR3 DNA sequence: TGTGCCAGTAAAACCTCGCCGGGACTAGCGGGTCTCAAGGGAGATACGCAGTATTTT.

V usage is TRBV6-2 or TRBV6-3 and J usage is TRBJ2-1, with a possible D match to TRBD1 (6 bases). This CDR3 has 13 amino acids. V lost 6 bases, J lost 9 bases, and 15 bases lay in between. The V gene's germline CDR1 is MNHEY and CDR2 SVGEGT. The CDR3 nucleotides are TGTGCCAGCAGCTCGACAGAAGGGGGTGAGCAGTTCTTC. It yields the protein CASSSTEGGEQFF.

V is TRBV6-5 and J is TRBJ1-4; D ambiguous. The CDR3 is 16 residues long. Germline V gives CDR1 MNHEY, CDR2 SVGAGI. V was shortened by 5 bases and J by 7 bases, with 20 bases between the two germline ends. CDR3 bases: TGTGCCAGCAGTCCCACCCCCGGAACAAGTGGTGAAAAACTGTTTTTT. Residues: CASSPTPGTSGEKLFF.

The rearrangement joins TRBV20-1 to TRBJ2-3, with D tentatively TRBD1 (6 bases). Looked up from germline, CDR1 is DFQATT and CDR2 is SNEGSKA (reference sequence). The CDR3 is 15 residues long. Trimming removed 1 base at V and 2 bases at J, with 13 bases between. The CDR3 nucleotides are TGCAGTGCTAGAGCCACAGGGAGAATCACAGATACGCAGTATTTT. Translated: CSARATGRITDTQYF.

V gene TRBV6-5 combines with J gene TRBJ2-7; 11 bases fit TRBD2. Unmatched junction bases numbered 4, after V lost 0 bases and J lost 3 bases. CDR1 is MNHEY and CDR2 is SVGAGI in the germline V gene. This CDR3 spans 16 amino acids. The CDR3 DNA reads as TGTGCCAGCAGTTACTCGACTAGCGGGGAGATCTACGAGCAGTACTTC. Residues: CASSYSTSGEIYEQYF.

This clonotype was seen once. The CDR3 sequence: CASSKPPAEDRNNEQFF. The DNA for the CDR3 is TGTGCCAGCAGCAAACCCCCAGCCGAGGACAGAAACAATGAGCAGTTCTTC. The chain has TRBV21-1 and TRBJ2-1; the table's D call of TRBD1 was not tested on the DNA. TRBV21-1 is a pseudogene locus. CDR3 length equals 17 residues.

The rearrangement joins TRBV7-9 to TRBJ2-5; 7 nucleotides match TRBD1. Per the germline V gene, CDR1 is SEHNR and CDR2 is FQNEAQ (reference sequence). The V gene end was trimmed by 4 bases and the J gene end by 7 bases; junction bases not matched to a gene: 6. CDR3 length equals 13 residues. CDR3 region: CASSSTGLTTQYF. DNA for the CDR3: TGTGCCAGCAGCTCGACAGGGCTGACGACCCAGTACTTC. Complete variable domain (other parts from reference TRBV7-9 and TRBJ2-5): DTGVSQNPRHKITKRGQNVTFRCDPISEHNRLYWYRQTLGQGPEFLTYFQNEAQLEKSRLLSDRFSAERPKGSFSTLEIQRTEQGDSAMYLCASSSTGLTTQYFGPGTRLLVL.

This clonotype was counted between two and nine times. The V call is TRBV7-8, the J call TRBJ1-4; 7 nucleotides agree with TRBD1. With V trimmed by 5 bases and J by 5 bases, 11 bases remained unmatched. The CDR3 runs to 16 residues. Germline lookup yields CDR1 SGHVS and CDR2 FQNEAQ. The CDR3 here is CASSHAPGQMNEKLFF. The CDR3 DNA is TGTGCCAGCAGCCATGCCCCGGGACAGATGAATGAAAAACTGTTTTTT.